These 22 T cell receptor beta chains originate from one sample sequenced in a study of OX40 agonist ivuxolimab in advanced cancers. The data were produced by immunoSEQ multiplex PCR, yet TCRdb's version contains in-frame clones alone and is incomplete. The data hold nearly 25,000 clones, with roughly 77% observed a single time. The specimen comprised CD4+ or CD8+ T cells sorted from blood, sampled in a trial of the OX40 agonist ivuxolimab. The receptor source for this set is an adult with an advanced solid tumor such as melanoma, head and neck, liver or kidney cancer.

V gene TRBV27 combines with J gene TRBJ1-5, with D possibly TRBD1 on 5 matching bases. Germline CDR1 and CDR2: MNHEY and SMNVEV (reference sequence). This CDR3 spans 17 amino acids. V was shortened by 0 bases and J by 0 bases, with 12 bases between the two germline ends. The CDR3 region is CASSLSRGPLSNQPQHF. The CDR3 DNA sequence: TGTGCCAGCAGTTTATCTAGGGGTCCCCTTAGCAATCAGCCCCAGCATTTT.

This clone showed up just once. This chain joins TRBV9 and TRBJ2-1; 8 nucleotides align to TRBD2. Germline trimming cut 4 bases from V and 7 bases from J; bases unmatched to any gene: 10. The CDR3 totals 15 residues. Germline CDR1 reads SGDLS; CDR2 reads YYNGEE. The CDR3 coding sequence is TGTGCCAGCAGCTTCAGCGGGGGACCAAGGAATGAGCAGTTCTTC. Its protein is CASSFSGGPRNEQFF. The full variable domain, completed using reference TRBV9 and TRBJ2-1, is DSGVTQTPKHLITATGQRVTLRCSPRSGDLSVYWYQQSLDQGLQFLIQYYNGEERAKGNILERFSAQQFPDLHSELNLSSLELGDSALYFCASSFSGGPRNEQFFGPGTRLTVL.

The rearrangement uses TRBV6-5 and TRBJ2-6; no clear D gene. The V gene lost 1 base and the J gene lost 1 base, with 5 bases spanning the gap. Germline V gene sequence: CDR1 MNHEY, CDR2 SVGAGI. The CDR3 is 15 amino acids. The CDR3 bases are TGTGCCAGCAGTTACTGGGGTTCTGGGGCCAACGTCCTGACTTTC. Translation gives CASSYWGSGANVLTF.

The V and J genes are TRBV29-1 and TRBJ2-7; tentatively, D is TRBD1 or TRBD2 (6 bases each). This CDR3 has 14 residues. Germline V gene sequence: CDR1 SQVTM, CDR2 ANQGSEA. With 7 bases removed from V and 7 bases from J, the gap between germline ends came to 23 bases. In DNA form, the CDR3 reads TGCAGCGAAACGTTTCGGGGGCTCGGGGAGGAGCAGTACTTC. As protein: CSETFRGLGEEQYF.

The CDR3 coding sequence is TGCGCCAGCAGTGTCCCTGGTTACCTCAATGAGCAGTTCTTC. It specifies CASSVPGYLNEQFF. This rearrangement joins TRBV10-2 to TRBJ2-1, with no clear D. Per the germline V gene, CDR1 is WSHSY and CDR2 is SAAADI. Trimming removed 4 bases from V and 6 bases from J, with 13 bases in between. This CDR3 region has 14 residues.

This clone has just a few counts. V and J are TRBV7-6 and TRBJ1-2, with unresolved D. Per germline, CDR1 SGHVS and CDR2 FNYEAQ. The V gene lost 4 bases and the J gene lost 2 bases, with 11 bases spanning the gap. CDR3 size: 14 residues. The DNA of the CDR3 is TGTGCCAGCAGCTCTATGGCCGCAAACTATGGCTACACCTTC. It codes for CASSSMAANYGYTF.

The rearrangement joins TRBV2 to TRBJ2-5, with D perhaps TRBD2 (6 bases). The CDR3 runs to 14 residues. The V end lost 7 bases, the J end lost 1 base, and 13 bases lay between the germline ends. Germline loops: CDR1 SNHLY, CDR2 FYNNEI. The CDR3, as DNA: TGTGCCAGCAAACGAGCGGGTCTCCAAGAGACCCAGTACTTC. Its translation is CASKRAGLQETQYF.

The chain combines TRBV7-2 with TRBJ2-7, with D possibly being TRBD2 (6 bases). This CDR3 has 15 amino acids. Germline V gene data show CDR1 as SGHTA and CDR2 as FQGNSA. V was shortened by 5 bases and J by 1 base, with 15 bases between the two germline ends. In DNA form, the CDR3 reads TGTGCCAGCAGCCTGAGGGGAGGCAAGTCCTACGAGCAGTACTTC. Protein: CASSLRGGKSYEQYF. The whole variable domain, remainder taken from reference TRBV7-2 and TRBJ2-7, is GAGVSQSPSNKVTEKGKDVELRCDPISGHTALYWYRQSLGQGLEFLIYFQGNSAPDKSGLPSDRFSAERTGGSVSTLTIQRTQQEDSAVYLCASSLRGGKSYEQYFGPGTRLTVT.

This clone was picked up one time. The V call is TRBV6-6, the J call TRBJ1-2, with a possible D match to TRBD1 (5 bases). CDR1 is MNHNY and CDR2 is SVGAGI in the germline V gene (reference sequence). This CDR3 is 14 amino acids long. The V and J ends lost 5 bases and 0 bases respectively, with 10 bases between them. The DNA for the CDR3 is TGTGCCAGCAGTCGGGACGGAGCTAACTATGGCTACACCTTC. Protein: CASSRDGANYGYTF.

Only one count was recorded for this clone. The CDR3 DNA reads TGTGCCAGTCACTCAGGACAGGGCCACGGGGAGCTGTTTTTT. It specifies CASHSGQGHGELFF. J is TRBJ2-2 and V is TRBV19; 8 bases line up with TRBD1. There are 14 residues in the CDR3. Germline lookup yields CDR1 LNHDA and CDR2 SQIVND (reference sequence). V was pared by 8 bases and J by 7 bases, with 9 bases of the junction left unmatched.

J is TRBJ2-7 and V is TRBV6-4; no clear D. CDR1 is MRHNA, CDR2 SNTAGT, per germline. The CDR3 sequence is 13 residues long. The V gene lost 4 bases and the J gene lost 5 bases, with 12 bases spanning the gap. In DNA, the CDR3 is TGTGCCAGCAGTGGACTTAATTTCGACGAGCAGTACTTC. Its protein product is CASSGLNFDEQYF.

The chain recombines TRBV14 with TRBJ2-7; 9 nucleotides align to TRBD2. The CDR3 contains 23 residues. Germline V lookup: CDR1 SGHDN, CDR2 FVKESK. V lost 0 bases, J lost 3 bases, and 27 bases stayed unmatched. CDR3 sequence: CASSQDLGGRAFTRREGVYEQYF. The CDR3 nucleotides read TGTGCCAGCAGCCAAGATCTCGGTGGCAGGGCCTTTACCCGGCGGGAGGGCGTCTACGAGCAGTACTTC.

V is TRBV9 and J is TRBJ2-2; 7 positions agree with TRBD2. J gave up 8 bases and V 4 bases, and 11 bases lay outside the gene matches. This CDR3 is built from 15 residues. Germline CDR1 SGDLS, CDR2 YYNGEE. The CDR3 DNA reads as TGTGCCAGCAGCCCCGCCGGGCGGACTAGGGGGGAGCTGTTTTTT. Its translation is CASSPAGRTRGELFF.

This rearrangement joins TRBV9 to TRBJ2-3; D remains ambiguous. The CDR3 consists of 13 residues. CDR1 and CDR2 (germline): SGDLS, YYNGEE. V lost 5 bases and J lost 4, with 11 bases in between. Written as DNA, the CDR3 is TGTGCCAGCAGTACCGACGGACCAGATACGCAGTATTTT. Translating it yields CASSTDGPDTQYF.

The gene calls are TRBV7-2 and TRBJ2-7, with D uncertain. Trimming removed 1 base from V and 0 bases from J, with 4 bases in between. CDR3 size: 13 residues. Germline V lookup: CDR1 SGHTA, CDR2 FQGNSA. The DNA of the CDR3 is TGTGCCAGCAGCTTAGGACTCTCCTACGAGCAGTACTTC. This sequence encodes CASSLGLSYEQYF.

The rearrangement uses TRBV29-1 and TRBJ2-2; D not resolved. The CDR3 sequence is 13 residues long. The V and J ends lost 1 base and 2 bases respectively, with 5 bases between them. Germline V gene sequence: CDR1 SQVTM, CDR2 ANQGSEA. The CDR3 spells CSVEGGNTGELFF. The CDR3 bases are TGCAGCGTTGAAGGGGGAAACACCGGGGAGCTGTTTTTT.

This clone was counted at least ten times. This chain connects TRBV7-9 to TRBJ2-7, with D possibly TRBD1 on 6 matching bases. The CDR3 consists of 14 residues. The V end lost 4 bases, the J end lost 6 bases, and 16 bases lay between the germline ends. CDR1 is SEHNR, CDR2 FQNEAQ, per germline (reference sequence). CDR3: CASSSQNRAGEQYF. CDR3 bases: TGTGCCAGCAGCTCTCAAAACAGGGCCGGCGAGCAGTACTTC.

This clone was seen once. The rearrangement joins TRBV5-5 to TRBJ2-7; D not certain. The V end lost 0 bases, the J end lost 2 bases, and 12 bases lay between the germline ends. Germline values: CDR1 SGHKS, CDR2 YYEKEE (reference sequence). CDR3 length equals 15 residues. The chain's CDR3 is CASSLELGSPYEQYF. In DNA form, the CDR3 reads TGTGCCAGCAGCTTGGAATTAGGCAGCCCCTACGAGCAGTACTTC.

This chain connects TRBV14 to TRBJ1-1, with 7 bases matching TRBD1. The CDR3 length is 14 residues. The V gene end was trimmed by 8 bases and the J gene end by 1 base; junction bases not matched to a gene: 7. Germline CDR1 and CDR2: SGHDN and FVKESK. CDR3 DNA sequence: TGTGCCAGCGGCAACAGGGGAGGGAACACTGAAGCTTTCTTT. Amino acid sequence: CASGNRGGNTEAFF. The whole variable domain, remainder taken from reference TRBV14 and TRBJ1-1, is EAGVTQFPSHSVIEKGQTVTLRCDPISGHDNLYWYRRVMGKEIKFLLHFVKESKQDESGMPNNRFLAERTGGTYSTLKVQPAELEDSGVYFCASGNRGGNTEAFFGQGTRLTVV.

The chain is built from TRBV29-1 and TRBJ1-5, with 8 bases aligning to TRBD1. This CDR3 has 14 amino acids. Germline V gene sequence: CDR1 SQVTM, CDR2 ANQGSEA. V gave up 5 bases and J gave up 2 bases; unmatched junction bases: 5. The CDR3 nucleotides read TGCAGCGTTTTAACAGGGGGAGGCAATCAGCCCCAGCATTTT. Protein product: CSVLTGGGNQPQHF.

J is TRBJ2-3 and V is TRBV6-1; D may be TRBD2 (5 bases). The CDR3 totals 14 residues. The V gene lost 4 bases and the J gene lost 3 bases, with 11 bases spanning the gap. CDR1 and CDR2 (germline): MNHNS, SASEGT. This CDR3 reads CASSGSPGTDTQYF. In DNA, the CDR3 is TGTGCCAGCAGTGGGTCCCCGGGAACAGATACGCAGTATTTT.

The chain recombines TRBV7-6 with TRBJ2-7; TRBD2 aligns across 7 bases. The CDR3 is 13 amino acids. Germline V gives CDR1 SGHVS, CDR2 FNYEAQ. The junction had 4 bases not matched to a gene; V was cut back by 5 bases and J by 3 bases. The CDR3 protein is CASSLGGGYEQYF. The CDR3 DNA reads as TGTGCCAGCAGCCTGGGGGGGGGCTACGAGCAGTACTTC.